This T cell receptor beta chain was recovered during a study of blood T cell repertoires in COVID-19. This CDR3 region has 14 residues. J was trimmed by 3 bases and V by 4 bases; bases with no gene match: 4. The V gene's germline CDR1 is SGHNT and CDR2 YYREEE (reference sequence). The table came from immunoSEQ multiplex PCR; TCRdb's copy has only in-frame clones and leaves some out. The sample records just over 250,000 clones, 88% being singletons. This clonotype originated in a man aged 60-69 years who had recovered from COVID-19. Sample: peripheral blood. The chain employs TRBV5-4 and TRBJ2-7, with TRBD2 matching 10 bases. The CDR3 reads CASSTPSGGYEQYF. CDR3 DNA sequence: TGTGCCAGCAGCACCCCTAGCGGGGGCTACGAGCAGTACTTC.